The rows below give T cell receptor beta chains drawn from one sample of a study of cytomegalovirus exposure and HLA in healthy donors. Data came from immunoSEQ multiplex PCR; TCRdb stores just in-frame clones and leaves some out. The repertoire consists of around 180,000 clones, with approximately 82% occurring once and the leading ten covering 1.2%. Sequenced: PBMCs. The origin of the receptors is a girl aged 2 to 9 in good health and CMV-seropositive. Both conserved end residues are part of each CDR3. D genes are given only for firm matches. The size of a clone is reported for some rows only, either as once, few or many, or as a class for expanded clones.

cdr3_length	d_call	clone_size	v_call	j_call	cdr3_aa	cdr3_nt
16	NA	NA	TRBV4-1	TRBJ1-6	CASSPIGTVYNSPLHF	TGCGCCAGCAGCCCCATTGGGACTGTGTATAATTCACCCCTCCACTTT
15	NA	NA	TRBV9	TRBJ2-2	CASSVGGGYTGELFF	TGTGCCAGCAGCGTAGGGGGGGGCTACACCGGGGAGCTGTTTTTT
16	NA	few	TRBV2	TRBJ1-1	CASSEGGQGWGTEAFF	TGTGCCAGCAGTGAAGGGGGGCAGGGTTGGGGCACTGAAGCTTTCTTT
15	TRBD1	NA	TRBV13	TRBJ2-7	CASSETGQSSYEQYF	TGTGCCAGCAGCGAGACGGGACAGTCTTCCTACGAGCAGTACTTC
15	TRBD2	NA	TRBV5-1	TRBJ2-5	CASSFSGDNQETQYF	TGCGCCAGCAGCTTTAGCGGGGACAACCAAGAGACCCAGTACTTC
16	NA	NA	TRBV7-2	TRBJ1-1	CASTKIRGPVNTEAFF	TGTGCCAGCACCAAGATTAGGGGCCCCGTGAACACTGAAGCTTTCTTT
14	NA	once	TRBV6-5	TRBJ1-2	CASSYRGAGYGYTF	TGTGCCAGCAGTTACCGGGGCGCGGGGTATGGCTACACCTTC
16	NA	NA	TRBV5-4	TRBJ1-3	CASSLGGVGVGNTIYF	TGTGCCAGCAGCTTGGGGGGCGTGGGTGTTGGAAACACCATATATTTT
13	NA	NA	TRBV5-1	TRBJ2-5	CASSTLLRETQYF	TGCGCCAGCAGCACCCTCCTTCGGGAGACCCAGTACTTC
14	TRBD2	once	TRBV7-8	TRBJ2-5	CASSVLAGQETQYF	TGTGCCAGCAGCGTACTAGCGGGCCAAGAGACCCAGTACTTC
15	NA	NA	TRBV28	TRBJ2-3	CASSAWGRRTDTQYF	TGTGCCAGCAGTGCCTGGGGCAGGCGGACAGATACGCAGTATTTT
13	TRBD1	few	TRBV6-5	TRBJ2-7	CASRLGQGYEQYF	TGTGCCAGCAGACTCGGACAGGGCTACGAGCAGTACTTC
15	NA	NA	TRBV18	TRBJ2-3	CASSPRGQPTDTQYF	TGTGCCAGCTCACCTAGAGGACAGCCCACAGATACGCAGTATTTT
16	TRBD1	NA	TRBV7-3	TRBJ2-2	CASSLWGTGGTGELFF	TGTGCCAGCAGCTTATGGGGGACAGGGGGCACCGGGGAGCTGTTTTTT
14	TRBD1	NA	TRBV28	TRBJ2-1	CASLRDRGYDEQFF	TGTGCCTCCTTACGGGACAGGGGCTACGATGAGCAGTTCTTC
16	NA	NA	TRBV18	TRBJ1-2	CASSPNDGRPGIGYTF	TGTGCCAGCTCACCTAACGACGGGCGGCCCGGGATTGGCTACACCTTC
12	TRBD1	NA	TRBV18	TRBJ1-2	CASSPAGGGYTF	TGTGCCAGCTCACCAGCAGGGGGTGGCTACACCTTC